A selection of T cell receptor beta chains follows, all from one sample in a study of control samples from healthy donors and cancer patients. Using immunoSEQ multiplex PCR, the repertoire was profiled, and TCRdb retains in-frame clones only, with some absent. The data show around 80,000 clones, with around nine tenths seen just once and 5.7% held by the top ten. Sequencing was done on a sample of blood. The origin of the receptors is a woman aged 50 to 60 in good health. Each CDR3 is given with its conserved first and last residue. D genes are given only for firm matches. Size is omitted from some rows. Given values are once, few, many or a class for expanded clones.

size: NA; D: NA; J: TRBJ1-5; V: TRBV9; CDR3: CASSVDTGNQPQHF; DNA: TGTGCCAGCAGCGTAGACACGGGCAATCAGCCCCAGCATTTT
size: NA; D: NA; J: TRBJ1-4; V: TRBV6-5; CDR3: CASSFGLTNEKLFF; DNA: TGTGCCAGCAGTTTTGGATTAACTAATGAAAAACTGTTTTTT
size: NA; D: NA; J: TRBJ1-1; V: TRBV29-1; CDR3: CSVSKATRDKRMNTEAFF; DNA: TGCAGCGTGTCTAAAGCCACACGGGACAAAAGGATGAACACTGAAGCTTTCTTT
size: NA; D: NA; J: TRBJ2-3; V: TRBV7-6; CDR3: CASSSGTLTQYF; DNA: TGTGCCAGCAGCTCCGGGACACTCACGCAGTATTTT
size: NA; D: NA; J: TRBJ1-4; V: TRBV2; CDR3: CASSEALRPNNEKLFF; DNA: TGTGCCAGCAGTGAAGCGCTTCGGCCTAATAATGAAAAACTGTTTTTT
size: NA; D: NA; J: TRBJ2-1; V: TRBV19; CDR3: CASSSRGGNYNEQFF; DNA: TGTGCCAGTAGTTCAAGAGGGGGGAATTACAATGAGCAGTTCTTC
size: NA; D: NA; J: TRBJ1-1; V: TRBV6-5; CDR3: CASSSSRERTEAFF; DNA: TGTGCCAGCAGTAGTTCTAGGGAACGCACTGAAGCTTTCTTT
size: NA; D: NA; J: TRBJ1-1; V: TRBV29-1; CDR3: CSGRRMNTEAFF; DNA: TGCAGCGGACGACGGATGAACACTGAAGCTTTCTTT
size: NA; D: NA; J: TRBJ2-7; V: TRBV5-6; CDR3: CASSFPGPAPYEQYF; DNA: TGTGCCAGCAGCTTTCCGGGACCCGCTCCCTACGAGCAGTACTTC
size: NA; D: NA; J: TRBJ1-6; V: TRBV20-1; CDR3: CSASPADSYNSPLHF; DNA: TGCAGTGCTAGTCCGGCTGACTCCTATAATTCACCCCTCCACTTT
size: NA; D: NA; J: TRBJ1-2; V: TRBV29-1; CDR3: CSVGEGPAGYTF; DNA: TGCAGCGTTGGCGAAGGTCCTGCTGGCTACACCTTC
size: NA; D: NA; J: TRBJ1-2; V: TRBV12-3/TRBV12-4; CDR3: CASSLGRPDGYTF; DNA: TGTGCCAGCTCACTAGGGAGACCCGATGGCTACACCTTC
size: NA; D: NA; J: TRBJ2-3; V: TRBV19; CDR3: CASSILSGLMGDTQYF; DNA: TGTGCCAGTAGTATTTTGAGCGGCCTGATGGGGGATACGCAGTATTTT
size: NA; D: NA; J: TRBJ1-1; V: TRBV18; CDR3: CASSTISGRRNTEAFF; DNA: TGTGCCAGCTCAACAATCTCAGGGAGAAGGAACACTGAAGCTTTCTTT
size: NA; D: NA; J: TRBJ1-4; V: TRBV14; CDR3: CASSQDGSRVEKLFF; DNA: TGTGCCAGCAGCCAAGATGGGTCCAGGGTGGAAAAACTGTTTTTT
size: few; D: TRBD1; J: TRBJ2-2; V: TRBV7-9; CDR3: CASSPLGQEIPGELFF; DNA: TGTGCCAGCAGCCCCTTGGGACAGGAAATACCCGGGGAGCTGTTTTTT
size: NA; D: TRBD1; J: TRBJ1-1; V: TRBV11-2; CDR3: CASGTAYLNTEAFF; DNA: TGTGCCAGTGGGACAGCTTATTTGAACACTGAAGCTTTCTTT
size: NA; D: NA; J: TRBJ1-2; V: TRBV5-1; CDR3: CASSSGTFLDYGYTF; DNA: TGCGCCAGCAGCTCCGGCACCTTTCTCGACTATGGCTACACCTTC
size: NA; D: TRBD2; J: TRBJ2-1; V: TRBV5-4; CDR3: CASSLPPGSGGEQFF; DNA: TGTGCCAGCAGCTTACCTCCCGGGAGCGGGGGGGAGCAGTTCTTC
size: once; D: TRBD1; J: TRBJ1-6; V: TRBV7-2; CDR3: CASSLAPGGNSPLHF; DNA: TGTGCCAGCAGCTTAGCCCCAGGGGGTAATTCACCCCTCCACTTT
size: NA; D: NA; J: TRBJ2-7; V: TRBV5-5; CDR3: CASSRTEPPYEQYF; DNA: TGTGCCAGCAGCCGGACAGAGCCTCCTTACGAGCAGTACTTC
size: NA; D: NA; J: TRBJ1-1; V: TRBV28; CDR3: CASSLHRMNTEAFF; DNA: TGTGCCAGCAGTTTACACAGGATGAACACTGAAGCTTTCTTT
size: once; D: NA; J: TRBJ1-1; V: TRBV5-1; CDR3: CASSRIPGVGTEAFF; DNA: TGCGCCAGCAGCCGAATACCAGGGGTCGGTACTGAAGCTTTCTTT
size: NA; D: NA; J: TRBJ1-1; V: TRBV29-1; CDR3: CSVGIGGMNTEAFF; DNA: TGCAGCGTGGGAATCGGCGGGATGAACACTGAAGCTTTCTTT
size: once; D: NA; J: TRBJ2-1; V: TRBV4-1; CDR3: CASSLTTSWGNEQFF; DNA: TGCGCCAGCAGCCTAACAACGAGTTGGGGGAATGAGCAGTTCTTC
size: few; D: NA; J: TRBJ1-2; V: TRBV6-5; CDR3: CASSYNKDYGYTF; DNA: TGTGCCAGCAGTTACAATAAGGACTATGGCTACACCTTC
size: NA; D: NA; J: TRBJ2-1; V: TRBV5-6; CDR3: CASSQGPGAYNEQFF; DNA: TGTGCCAGCAGCCAAGGGCCGGGTGCCTACAATGAGCAGTTCTTC
size: NA; D: TRBD1; J: TRBJ2-2; V: TRBV2; CDR3: CASSVGTENTGELFF; DNA: TGTGCCAGCAGTGTGGGGACAGAGAACACCGGGGAGCTGTTTTTT
size: NA; D: TRBD2; J: TRBJ2-3; V: TRBV5-1; CDR3: CASSLAGRSTDTQYF; DNA: TGCGCCAGCAGCCTAGCGGGGAGGAGCACAGATACGCAGTATTTT
size: NA; D: NA; J: TRBJ1-1; V: TRBV19; CDR3: CASTLGHGEAFF; DNA: TGTGCCAGTACCTTGGGGCACGGAGAAGCTTTCTTT
size: NA; D: TRBD1; J: TRBJ2-7; V: TRBV6-5; CDR3: CASQGATSYEQYF; DNA: TGTGCCAGCCAGGGGGCCACCTCCTACGAGCAGTACTTC
size: NA; D: TRBD1; J: TRBJ1-2; V: TRBV7-9; CDR3: CASSLSTGFYGYTF; DNA: TGTGCCAGCAGCTTATCGACAGGGTTCTATGGCTACACCTTC
size: NA; D: TRBD2; J: TRBJ2-1; V: TRBV6-5; CDR3: CATGGGFYNEQFF; DNA: TGTGCCACTGGGGGGGGGTTTTACAATGAGCAGTTCTTC
size: NA; D: TRBD1; J: TRBJ2-1; V: TRBV6-2/TRBV6-3; CDR3: CASSYARTGAKYEQFF; DNA: TGTGCCAGCAGTTACGCCAGGACAGGGGCAAAATATGAGCAGTTCTTC
size: NA; D: NA; J: TRBJ2-7; V: TRBV6-5; CDR3: CASRPGAGGSYEQYF; DNA: TGTGCCAGCAGACCGGGGGCAGGGGGGTCCTACGAGCAGTACTTC
size: NA; D: NA; J: TRBJ2-1; V: TRBV11-3; CDR3: CASSTGSYNEQFF; DNA: TGTGCCAGCAGCACAGGGTCCTACAATGAGCAGTTCTTC
size: NA; D: TRBD1; J: TRBJ2-1; V: TRBV7-8; CDR3: CASSPRQGGNEQFF; DNA: TGTGCCAGCAGCCCTAGACAGGGCGGGAATGAGCAGTTCTTC
size: once; D: TRBD1; J: TRBJ1-1; V: TRBV9; CDR3: CASSVTGQKNTEAFF; DNA: TGTGCCAGCAGCGTGACGGGACAGAAGAACACTGAAGCTTTCTTT